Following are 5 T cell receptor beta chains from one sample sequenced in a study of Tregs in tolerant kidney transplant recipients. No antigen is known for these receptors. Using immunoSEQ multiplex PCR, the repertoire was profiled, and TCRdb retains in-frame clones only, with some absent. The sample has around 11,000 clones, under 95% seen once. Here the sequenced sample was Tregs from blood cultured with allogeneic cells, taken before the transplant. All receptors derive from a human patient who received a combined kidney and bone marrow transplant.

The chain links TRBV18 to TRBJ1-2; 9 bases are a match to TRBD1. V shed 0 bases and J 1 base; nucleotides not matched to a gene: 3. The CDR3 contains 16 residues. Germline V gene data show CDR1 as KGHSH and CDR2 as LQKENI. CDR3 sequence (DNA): TGTGCCAGCTCACCACCGACGGGACAGGGTAACTATGGCTACACCTTC. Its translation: CASSPPTGQGNYGYTF.

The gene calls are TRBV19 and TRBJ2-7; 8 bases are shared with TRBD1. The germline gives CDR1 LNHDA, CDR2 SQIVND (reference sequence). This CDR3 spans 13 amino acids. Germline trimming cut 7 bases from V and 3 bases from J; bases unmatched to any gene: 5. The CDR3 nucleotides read TGTGCCAGTAAAGGACAGGGAAGCTACGAGCAGTACTTC. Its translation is CASKGQGSYEQYF.

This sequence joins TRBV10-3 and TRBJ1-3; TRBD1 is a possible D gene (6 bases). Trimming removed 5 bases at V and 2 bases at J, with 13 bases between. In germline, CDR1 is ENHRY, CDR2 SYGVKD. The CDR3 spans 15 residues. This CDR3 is CAISSAGVTGNTIYF. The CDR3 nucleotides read TGTGCCATCAGTAGCGCAGGGGTCACTGGAAACACCATATATTTT.

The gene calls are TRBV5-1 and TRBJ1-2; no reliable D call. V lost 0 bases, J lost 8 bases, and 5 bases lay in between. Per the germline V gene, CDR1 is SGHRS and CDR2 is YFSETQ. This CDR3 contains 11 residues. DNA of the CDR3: TGCGCCAGCAGCTTGGAAGGAGGCTACACCTTC. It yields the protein CASSLEGGYTF.

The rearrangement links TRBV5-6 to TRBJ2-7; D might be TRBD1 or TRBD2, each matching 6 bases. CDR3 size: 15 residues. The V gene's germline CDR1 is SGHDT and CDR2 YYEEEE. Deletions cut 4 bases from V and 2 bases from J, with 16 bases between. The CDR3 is CASSEGTYRAYEQYF. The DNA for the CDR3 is TGTGCCAGCAGCGAAGGGACTTACAGGGCCTACGAGCAGTACTTC.